Following are 4 T cell receptor beta chains from one sample sequenced in a study of T cell repertoires in cytomegalovirus infection. A single record per CDR3 protein comes from TCRdb applying MiXCR to the reads. The top ten clones hold around 15% of a sample with about 920,000 distinct CDR3 sequences, about a third of them seen once. No antigen is known for these receptors. The specimen was cultured CD8+ T cells from PBMCs, collected from culture after CMV antigen stimulation. The source of these receptors is a human donor in good health (CMV status not recorded). Some clones in this sample may be carry-over from other donors' samples.

This clonotype occurred once. V usage is TRBV15 and J usage is TRBJ1-6; no reliable D call. V lost 1 base to trimming and J lost 2 bases, with 12 bases between them. Per germline, CDR1 LNHNV and CDR2 YYDKDF (reference sequence). CDR3 length: 17 amino acids. CDR3 sequence: CATSRGSPGAYNSPLHF. The DNA of the CDR3 is TGTGCCACCAGCAGAGGGTCGCCGGGTGCCTATAATTCACCCCTCCACTTT.

V gene TRBV12-3 or TRBV12-4 combines with J gene TRBJ2-5, with D maybe TRBD2 (5 bases). Trimming pared 6 bases from V and 7 bases from J, leaving 9 bases between. CDR3 length: 11 residues. DNA of the CDR3: TGTGCCAGCAGGGTAGGAGGGACCCAGTACTTC. This encodes CASRVGGTQYF.

The V gene is TRBV6-6, the J gene TRBJ1-3; D is perhaps TRBD1 (6 bases). The V end lost 2 bases, the J end lost 4 bases, and 9 bases lay between the germline ends. The germline V gene has CDR1 MNHNY and CDR2 SVGAGI (reference sequence). The CDR3 has 14 amino acids. As DNA, the CDR3 is TGTGCCAGCAGTTACGGGGGCTTCGGAAACACCATATATTTT. Amino acid sequence: CASSYGGFGNTIYF.

This chain connects TRBV9 to TRBJ1-2; D is possibly TRBD1 (6 bases). V lost 3 bases and J lost 5, with 23 bases in between. Germline V CDR1 and CDR2: SGDLS, YYNGEE. CDR3 length: 17 residues. The CDR3 DNA sequence: TGTGCCAGCAGCGAGGGAGACGGTCGAGGGACACGGTATGGCTACACCTTC. Protein product: CASSEGDGRGTRYGYTF.